The 2 T cell receptor beta chains below all came from one sample that was sequenced in a study of cytomegalovirus exposure and HLA in healthy donors. This PCR relied on a set of 60 Vbeta primers and 13 Jbeta primers. The data were produced by immunoSEQ multiplex PCR, yet TCRdb's version contains in-frame clones alone and is incomplete. This table holds some 120,000 clones, roughly 71% found once. Sequences were obtained from PBMCs. The receptors were sampled from a middle-aged woman in good health and CMV-seropositive.

This chain joins TRBV2 and TRBJ1-4; 8 positions agree with TRBD1. The CDR3 is 15 residues long. Germline assignment: CDR1 SNHLY and CDR2 FYNNEI. Trimming took 4 bases from V and 7 from J; bases not matched to a gene: 8. CDR3 protein: CASSGQGAVGEKLFF. In DNA, the CDR3 is TGTGCCAGCAGTGGGCAGGGGGCGGTGGGTGAAAAACTGTTTTTT.

The rearrangement links TRBV5-1 to TRBJ2-7, with 8 bases matching TRBD1. Trimming took 1 base from V and 6 from J; bases not matched to a gene: 9. The germline V gene has CDR1 SGHRS and CDR2 YFSETQ. This CDR3 comprises 15 residues. The CDR3 DNA reads TGCGCCAGCAGCTTGACAGGGGGACTCGGGGGCGAGCAGTACTTC. Protein sequence: CASSLTGGLGGEQYF.